This TCR beta chain was profiled in a study of T cells in Graves' hyperthyroidism and ophthalmopathy. Amplified regions were TCR beta CDR3 sequences from RNA transcripts. An initial round of RT-PCR targeting the TCR CDR3 relied on the HTBI primer set. TCRdb re-derived calls from the multiplex PCR reads in MiXCR, one entry per CDR3 protein. The data show hundreds of thousands of distinct CDR3 sequences, with roughly 40% seen just once and over 8% held by the top ten. Study observations and caveats: It was a median around 6 months before onset that the model predicted ophthalmopathy. A model built on 13 V-J features separated ophthalmopathy from stable hyperthyroidism. Most expanded thyroid clonotypes above 0.001 recurred in blood.

V was pared by 0 bases and J by 7 bases, with 9 bases between. Germline V CDR1 and CDR2: MNHNY, SVGAGI (reference sequence). This CDR3 spans 13 amino acids. Clinicians diagnosed patients from clinical symptoms, serum thyroxine and TRAb, thyroid ultrasound and orbital computed tomography. This clonotype was counted a few times. The target antigen is unknown. Sequenced: blood. This receptor was taken from a man younger than 35 with Graves' hyperthyroidism. V is TRBV6-6 and J is TRBJ1-1, with D uncertain. CDR3 in DNA: TGTGCCAGCAGTTACTCGGAGTTTGGTGAAGCTTTCTTT. This translates into CASSYSEFGEAFF.